This T cell receptor beta chain stems from a study of blood T cell repertoires in COVID-19. Clones were sequenced by immunoSEQ multiplex PCR, and TCRdb holds only the in-frame ones, with some missing. The repertoire holds 200,000 to 250,000 clones, over 75% seen once, with about 3.3% in the top ten. This TCR derives from a woman aged 55-70 years who had recovered from COVID-19. The sequenced sample consisted of PBMCs or T cells enriched from blood (not recorded which).

The DNA for the CDR3 is TGCGCCAGCAGCCTTACAGATAATCAGCCCCAGCATTTT. It codes for CASSLTDNQPQHF. V usage is TRBV4-3 and J usage is TRBJ1-5; D is unresolved. CDR1 and CDR2 (germline): LGHNA, YSLEER. The CDR3 consists of 13 residues. V was clipped by 4 bases and J by 4 bases, with 8 bases between them.